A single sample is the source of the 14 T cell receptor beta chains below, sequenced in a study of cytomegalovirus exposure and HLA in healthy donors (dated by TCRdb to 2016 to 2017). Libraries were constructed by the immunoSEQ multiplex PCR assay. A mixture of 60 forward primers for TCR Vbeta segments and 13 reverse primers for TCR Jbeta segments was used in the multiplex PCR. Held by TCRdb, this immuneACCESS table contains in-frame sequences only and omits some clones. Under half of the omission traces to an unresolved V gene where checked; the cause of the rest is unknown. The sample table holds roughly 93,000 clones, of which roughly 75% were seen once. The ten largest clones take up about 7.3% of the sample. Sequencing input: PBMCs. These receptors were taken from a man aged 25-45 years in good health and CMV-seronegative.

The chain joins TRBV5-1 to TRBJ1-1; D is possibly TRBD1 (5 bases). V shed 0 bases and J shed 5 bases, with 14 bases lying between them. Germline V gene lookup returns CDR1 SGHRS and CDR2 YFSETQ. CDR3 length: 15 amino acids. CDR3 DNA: TGCGCCAGCAGCTTGGTGCTGGGGCAGCTAACTGAAGCTTTCTTT. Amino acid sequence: CASSLVLGQLTEAFF.

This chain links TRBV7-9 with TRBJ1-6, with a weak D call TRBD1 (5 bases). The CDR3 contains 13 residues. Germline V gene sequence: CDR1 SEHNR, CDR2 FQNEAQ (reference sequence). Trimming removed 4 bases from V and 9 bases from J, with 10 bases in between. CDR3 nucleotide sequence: TGTGCCAGCAGCTCTGGGACTGTTTCACCCCTCCACTTT. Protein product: CASSSGTVSPLHF.

This chain's CDR3 is CASSFSGVTDTQYF. CDR3 DNA: TGTGCCAGCAGTTTCAGCGGGGTCACAGATACGCAGTATTTT. The V gene is TRBV7-3, the J gene TRBJ2-3; 7 bases are a match to TRBD2. CDR3 size: 14 residues. The V gene end was trimmed by 6 bases and the J gene end by 2 bases; junction bases not matched to a gene: 5. The germline CDR1 and CDR2 sequences are SGHTA and FQGTGA.

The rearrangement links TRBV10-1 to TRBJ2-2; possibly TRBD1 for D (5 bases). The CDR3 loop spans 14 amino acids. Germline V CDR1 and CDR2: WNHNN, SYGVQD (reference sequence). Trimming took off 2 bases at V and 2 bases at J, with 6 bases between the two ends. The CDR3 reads CASSETGNTGELFF. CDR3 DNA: TGCGCCAGCAGTGAGACAGGCAACACCGGGGAGCTGTTTTTT.

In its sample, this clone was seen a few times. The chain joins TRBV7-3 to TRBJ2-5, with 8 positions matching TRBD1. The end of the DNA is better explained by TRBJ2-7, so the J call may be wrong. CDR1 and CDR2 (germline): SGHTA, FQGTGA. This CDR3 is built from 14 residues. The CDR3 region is CASSKTGGSYEQYF. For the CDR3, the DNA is TGTGCCAGCAGCAAAACAGGGGGCTCCTACGAGCAGTACTTC.

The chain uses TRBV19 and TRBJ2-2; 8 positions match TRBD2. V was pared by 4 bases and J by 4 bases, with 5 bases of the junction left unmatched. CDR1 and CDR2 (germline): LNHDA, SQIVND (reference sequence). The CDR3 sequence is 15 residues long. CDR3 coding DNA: TGTGCCAGTAGTACCGGGAGGGCGGGCACCGGGGAGCTGTTTTTT. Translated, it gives CASSTGRAGTGELFF.

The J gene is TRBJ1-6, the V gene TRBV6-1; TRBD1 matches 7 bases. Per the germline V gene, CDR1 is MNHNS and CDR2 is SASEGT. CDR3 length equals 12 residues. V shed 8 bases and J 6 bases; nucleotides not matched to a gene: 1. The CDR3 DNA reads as TGTGCCAGCGGACAGGTTAATTCACCCCTCCACTTT. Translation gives CASGQVNSPLHF.

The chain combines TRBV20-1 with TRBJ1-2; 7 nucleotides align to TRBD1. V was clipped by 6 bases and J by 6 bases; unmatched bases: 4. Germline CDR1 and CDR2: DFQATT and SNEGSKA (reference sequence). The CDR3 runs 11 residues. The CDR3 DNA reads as TGCAGTGCCGGGACAGCAAATGGCTACACCTTC. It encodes CSAGTANGYTF.

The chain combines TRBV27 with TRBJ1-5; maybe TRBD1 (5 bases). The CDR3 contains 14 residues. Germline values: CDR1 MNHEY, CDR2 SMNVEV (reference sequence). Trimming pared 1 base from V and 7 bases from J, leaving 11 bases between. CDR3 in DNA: TGTGCCAGCAGTTTATGGGGGGTCGGACAGCCCCAGCATTTT. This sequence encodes CASSLWGVGQPQHF.

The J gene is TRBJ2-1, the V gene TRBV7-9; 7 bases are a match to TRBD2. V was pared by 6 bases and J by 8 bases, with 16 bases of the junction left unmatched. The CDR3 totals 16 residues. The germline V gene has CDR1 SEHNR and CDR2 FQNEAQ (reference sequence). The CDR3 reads CASSFLGGATLDEQFF. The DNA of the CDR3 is TGTGCCAGCAGTTTCTTGGGAGGGGCCACCTTAGATGAGCAGTTCTTC. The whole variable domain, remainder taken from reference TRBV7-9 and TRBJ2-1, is DTGVSQNPRHKITKRGQNVTFRCDPISEHNRLYWYRQTLGQGPEFLTYFQNEAQLEKSRLLSDRFSAERPKGSFSTLEIQRTEQGDSAMYLCASSFLGGATLDEQFFGPGTRLTVL.

The CDR3 DNA reads as TGCAGTGCCAGGGACACCTACGAGCAGTACTTC. Translated: CSARDTYEQYF. V gene TRBV20-1 combines with J gene TRBJ2-7; D is possibly TRBD1 (6 bases). CDR3 size: 11 residues. V was shortened by 6 bases and J by 2 bases, with 8 bases between the two germline ends. Germline assignment: CDR1 DFQATT and CDR2 SNEGSKA (reference sequence).

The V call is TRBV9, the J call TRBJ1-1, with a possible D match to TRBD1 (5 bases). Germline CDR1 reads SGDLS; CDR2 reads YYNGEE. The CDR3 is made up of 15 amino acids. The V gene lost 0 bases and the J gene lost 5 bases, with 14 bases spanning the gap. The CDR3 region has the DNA TGTGCCAGCAGCGTAGGGGTAGGGGTTGGTACTGAAGCTTTCTTT. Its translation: CASSVGVGVGTEAFF.

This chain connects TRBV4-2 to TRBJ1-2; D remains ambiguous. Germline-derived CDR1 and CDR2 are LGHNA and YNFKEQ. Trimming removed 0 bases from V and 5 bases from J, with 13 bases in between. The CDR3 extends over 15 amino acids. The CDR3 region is CASSQDQADSYGYTF. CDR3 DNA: TGTGCCAGCAGCCAAGATCAGGCGGACTCTTATGGCTACACCTTC.

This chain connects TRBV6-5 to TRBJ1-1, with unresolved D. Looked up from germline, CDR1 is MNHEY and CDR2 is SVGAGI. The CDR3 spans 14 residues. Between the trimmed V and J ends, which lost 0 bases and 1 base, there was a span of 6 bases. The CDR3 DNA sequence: TGTGCCAGCAGTTACTCGAACAGGAACACTGAAGCTTTCTTT. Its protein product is CASSYSNRNTEAFF.